The source of this T cell receptor beta chain is a study of cytomegalovirus exposure and HLA in healthy donors. This CDR3 contains 15 residues. Between the trimmed V and J ends, which lost 3 bases and 7 bases, there was a span of 13 bases. Germline V gives CDR1 MDHEN, CDR2 SYDVKM. Primers for the PCR totalled 60 Vbeta and 13 Jbeta. The method was immunoSEQ multiplex PCR; TCRdb's version includes in-frame clones alone and lacks a portion of them. The sample holds roughly 110,000 clones, over 75% seen once. The V call is TRBV28, the J call TRBJ1-6; no clear D. The sample taken for sequencing was PBMCs. The sequence was obtained from a man aged 40-50 years in good health and CMV-seropositive. CDR3 nucleotides: TGTGCCAGCAGTTTCTCCAGGCCCGAAAATTCACCCCTCCACTTT. Translating it yields CASSFSRPENSPLHF.